These T cell receptor beta chains were read from a single sample in a study of CD8+CD57+ T cells in acquired aplastic anemia. TCRdb processed the reads anew with MiXCR; each CDR3 protein has one entry. The sample has over 40,000 distinct CDR3 sequences; about 73% are singletons. Sequencing was done on a sample of sorted CD4+, CD8+, or CD8+CD57+ T cells (not recorded which) from PBMCs. Receptors were obtained from a human donor in good health, serving as a control. Each CDR3 is given with its conserved first and last residue. A D gene is named only where the DNA matches it firmly. A clone size is listed for some rows: how often the clone was seen (once, few, many), or a class if it is expanded.

j_call	v_call	clone_size	d_call	cdr3_nt	cdr3_aa
TRBJ2-1	TRBV7-6	-	-	TGTGCCAGCAGCTTAGGATCTGCAGTGAGGGAAAATGAGCAGTTCTTC	CASSLGSAVRENEQFF
TRBJ1-5	TRBV7-2	-	-	TGTGGCAGCAGCTTACAAGAGGGGAGGGATCAGCCCCAGCATTTT	CGSSLQEGRDQPQHF
TRBJ2-7	TRBV19	-	TRBD2	TGTGCCAGTAGTATGGGACTAGCTGGGAACGAGCAGTACTTC	CASSMGLAGNEQYF
TRBJ2-2	TRBV19	-	TRBD2	TGTGCCAGTAGCTCCCCGCGGGGGGGACGAGGCGGGGAGCTGTTTTTT	CASSSPRGGRGGELFF
TRBJ2-3	TRBV20-1	-	-	TGCAGTGCTAGACTTCAACAAGCAGATACGCAGTATTTT	CSARLQQADTQYF
TRBJ1-1	TRBV5-5	-	-	TGTGCCAGCAGCACCTACGGACAGCTGAACACTGAAGCTTTCTTT	CASSTYGQLNTEAFF
TRBJ2-3	TRBV11-3	few	-	TGTGCCAGCAGCTCCCTGGGACCAGATACGCAGTATTTT	CASSSLGPDTQYF
TRBJ2-3	TRBV20-1	-	TRBD2	TGCAGTGCTAGAGATGAGCGGGGGGGCACAGATACGCAGTATTTT	CSARDERGGTDTQYF
TRBJ2-3	TRBV6-2/TRBV6-3	many	TRBD2	TGTGCCAGCAGAGCGGGACTAGCGGACACAGATACGCAGTATTTT	CASRAGLADTDTQYF
TRBJ2-7	TRBV7-2	-	-	TGTGCCAGCAGCCAAGGGCACGAGCAGTACTTC	CASSQGHEQYF
TRBJ2-7	TRBV15	medium-sized	-	TGTGCCACCAGCAGAGAGTTGGAAGGGAGCAACGAGCAGTACTTC	CATSRELEGSNEQYF
TRBJ2-7	TRBV12-3/TRBV12-4	-	-	TGTGCCAGCAGCCCGGACGGATTCGAGCAGTACTTC	CASSPDGFEQYF
TRBJ1-6	TRBV11-2	-	TRBD1	TGTGCCAGCAGCTTATTTGAGGGGACAGGGCAATATAATTCACCCCTCCACTTT	CASSLFEGTGQYNSPLHF
TRBJ2-7	TRBV20-1	-	-	TGCAGTGCTCAGGACAAGAGCTACGAGCAGTACTTC	CSAQDKSYEQYF
TRBJ2-7	TRBV20-1	-	-	TGCAGTGCACCAGGGAATTCCTACGAGCAGTACTTC	CSAPGNSYEQYF
TRBJ1-5	TRBV25-1	-	-	TGTGCCAGCAGTGAGCCACCCGGCGGGACACCGGACCAGCCCCAGCATTTT	CASSEPPGGTPDQPQHF
TRBJ2-7	TRBV2	-	TRBD1	TGTGCCAGCAGTAAGGACAGGGTGGGCTCCTACGAGCAGTACTTC	CASSKDRVGSYEQYF
TRBJ1-6	TRBV2	-	-	TGTGCCAGCAGTGAGGGGCGGGTGGGCTCACCCCTCCACTTT	CASSEGRVGSPLHF
TRBJ2-5	TRBV11-3	-	-	TGTGCCAGCAGCCAAAGGGCGGGGCAAGAGACCCAGTACTTC	CASSQRAGQETQYF
TRBJ1-2	TRBV29-1	few	-	TGCAGCGTTGAATTGGGGGCCGGCTACACCTTC	CSVELGAGYTF
TRBJ1-1	TRBV10-3	-	TRBD1	TGTGCCATCAGGACAGGGGGCTTGAACACTGAAGCTTTCTTT	CAIRTGGLNTEAFF
TRBJ2-2	TRBV24-1	-	-	TGTGCCACCAGCCACCCGTTGGCCGCCGGGGAGCTGTTTTTT	CATSHPLAAGELFF
TRBJ2-2	TRBV24-1	-	-	TGTGCCACCAGTGATTTGCGGCCAGGGAGGACCGGGGAGCTGTTTTTT	CATSDLRPGRTGELFF
TRBJ1-1	TRBV25-1	-	-	TGTGCCAGCAGTGAGGGAGAGAACACTGAAGCTTTCTTT	CASSEGENTEAFF
TRBJ1-5	TRBV29-1	-	-	TGCAGCGCTATTCCCGACAACAATCAGCCCCAGCATTTT	CSAIPDNNQPQHF
TRBJ1-4	TRBV7-8	-	-	TGTGCCAGCACCCGGCGGGGGGAAAAACTGTTTTTT	CASTRRGEKLFF
TRBJ2-1	TRBV29-1	-	-	TGCAGCGTTGACACCCTGGGCCTGAATGAGCAGTTCTTC	CSVDTLGLNEQFF
TRBJ2-3	TRBV19	-	TRBD1	TGTGCCAGTAGGGGACAGAACACAGATACGCAGTATTTT	CASRGQNTDTQYF
TRBJ2-3	TRBV7-7	-	-	TGTGCTAGCAGCCCTGCATCGAGGGCAGATACGCAGTATTTT	CASSPASRADTQYF
TRBJ2-7	TRBV29-1	-	TRBD2	TGCAGCGTTGAAGCTAGAGCGGGGGTAGGGAGCGAGCAGTACTTC	CSVEARAGVGSEQYF
TRBJ1-2	TRBV19	many	-	TGTGCCAGTAGTCGCCTCGGAACCGGGACAAATAACTATGGCTACACCTTC	CASSRLGTGTNNYGYTF
TRBJ2-1	TRBV10-2	-	TRBD2	TGCGCCATCGGGACTAGCGGGAATGAGCAGTTCTTC	CAIGTSGNEQFF
TRBJ1-2	TRBV19	few	-	TGTGCCAGTAGTCCTCACAGGGCTGGCTACACCTTC	CASSPHRAGYTF
TRBJ2-7	TRBV10-2	few	-	TGCGCCAGCAGTGAAAAGGGGGCCTACGAGCAGTACTTC	CASSEKGAYEQYF
TRBJ2-7	TRBV19	-	-	TGTGCCAGTAGTATAGGGGCAGCGCGGGAGCAGTACTTC	CASSIGAAREQYF
TRBJ2-5	TRBV7-6	-	-	TGTGCCAGCAGCCCCCAAGAGACCCAGTACTTC	CASSPQETQYF
TRBJ2-7	TRBV19	-	TRBD2	TGTGCCAGTAGAACTAGCGACTCCTACGAGCAGTACTTC	CASRTSDSYEQYF
TRBJ1-1	TRBV2	-	-	TGTGCCAGCAGTGAACTGGGGGAAGCTTTCTTT	CASSELGEAFF
TRBJ2-5	TRBV24-1	-	TRBD2	TGTGCCACCAGTGATTCTAAACTAGCGGGGGGCCAAGAGACCCAGTACTTC	CATSDSKLAGGQETQYF
TRBJ2-1	TRBV6-2/TRBV6-3	-	TRBD2	TGTGCCAGCAGTCCAGGACTAGCCTACAATGAGCAGTTCTTC	CASSPGLAYNEQFF
TRBJ1-1	TRBV19	-	-	TGTGCCAGTAGTATGAATAGAGGGACTGAAGCTTTCTTT	CASSMNRGTEAFF
TRBJ2-1	TRBV24-1	-	-	TGTGCCACCAGTGATCCAGGGGGGAGGTCCTACAATGAGCAATTCTTC	CATSDPGGRSYNEQFF
TRBJ2-5	TRBV20-1	-	-	TGCAGTGCTAGAGATCGACGCCACCAAGAGACCCAGTACTTC	CSARDRRHQETQYF
TRBJ2-5	TRBV2	-	TRBD1	TGTGCCAGCGAAGACCGGACAGGGCTAGGGGAGACCCGGTACTTC	CASEDRTGLGETRYF
TRBJ1-5	TRBV19	-	-	TGTGCCAGTAGTATAGTGACAAATCAGCCCCAGCATTTT	CASSIVTNQPQHF
TRBJ2-7	TRBV2	few	-	TGTGCCAGCAGTGAAGCGCCCTACGAGCAGTACTTC	CASSEAPYEQYF
TRBJ1-6	TRBV19	few	-	TGTGCCAGTAGTGAAGGGGCGCGGAATTCACCCCTCCACTTT	CASSEGARNSPLHF
TRBJ1-1	TRBV25-1	-	-	TGTGCCAGCAGGGCACCTACAGGGAGGTCAGCTAACACTGAAGCTTTCTTT	CASRAPTGRSANTEAFF
TRBJ2-1	TRBV6-2/TRBV6-3	medium-sized	-	TGTGCCAGCAGTTACGGGAGCTCCTACAATGAGCAGTTCTTC	CASSYGSSYNEQFF
TRBJ1-2	TRBV20-1	-	-	TGCAGTGCTAGAGATGTGAGGGGAGAGGTTGGCTACACCTTC	CSARDVRGEVGYTF
TRBJ2-7	TRBV10-3	-	-	TGTGCCATCCAACGGGGGGCGGGGTACGAGCAGTACTTC	CAIQRGAGYEQYF
TRBJ2-3	TRBV10-3	-	-	TGTGCCATCGCCCCGGATACAATGGGGCAGTATTTT	CAIAPDTMGQYF
TRBJ1-4	TRBV15	once	-	TGTGCCACCAGCAGAGTCGGAGGTGAAAAACTGTTTTTT	CATSRVGGEKLFF
TRBJ1-2	TRBV7-7	once	-	TGTGCTAGCAGCCCCGGACCGAACTATGGCTACACCTTC	CASSPGPNYGYTF
TRBJ2-6	TRBV2	medium-sized	TRBD1	TGTGCCAGCAGTGAAGGACAGGGGTCTAGCTCTGGGGCCAACGTCCTGACTTTC	CASSEGQGSSSGANVLTF
TRBJ1-2	TRBV9	-	-	TGTGCCAGCAGCGTAGAGGCAGGGCAAGGCTACACCTTC	CASSVEAGQGYTF
TRBJ1-2	TRBV2	-	-	TGTGCCAGCAGTCTCGACAGCATAGCCTCCTATGGCTACACCTTC	CASSLDSIASYGYTF
TRBJ2-3	TRBV14	-	-	TGTGCCAGCAGCCAAGGTGCTAGAGGAGCGGACAGCACAGATACGCAGTATTTT	CASSQGARGADSTDTQYF
TRBJ1-5	TRBV15	-	-	TGTGCCACCAGCAGAGAGAGGGCAGTAAATCAGCCCCAGCATTTT	CATSRERAVNQPQHF
TRBJ1-5	TRBV5-3	-	-	TGTGCCAGCAGCCCGGTTAGCAATCAGCCCCAGCATTTT	CASSPVSNQPQHF